Each of the 7 T cell receptor beta chains below was sequenced from the same sample in a study of blood T cell repertoires in COVID-19. Produced via immunoSEQ multiplex PCR; TCRdb's table is partial and in-frame only. The sample consists of about 170,000 clones, approximately 85% of them appearing once. Sequencing used peripheral blood. Receptor source: a woman older than 75 with COVID-19, enrolled during active disease.

The rearrangement uses TRBV10-3 and TRBJ1-2, with TRBD1 identical over 9 bases. This CDR3 comprises 14 residues. Germline V gene data show CDR1 as ENHRY and CDR2 as SYGVKD. V dropped 10 bases and J dropped 2; count of bases not matched to a gene: 8. The CDR3: CATGTGLENYGYTF. CDR3 sequence (DNA): TGTGCCACCGGGACAGGGTTGGAGAACTATGGCTACACCTTC.

The J gene is TRBJ1-1, the V gene TRBV7-2; 7 bases match TRBD1. CDR1 SGHTA and CDR2 FQGNSA come from the germline V gene. CDR3 length equals 13 residues. The J segment lost 5 bases and the V segment lost 1 base, leaving 1 base of the junction unmatched. CDR3 protein: CASSLDRGTEAFF. CDR3 nucleotide sequence: TGTGCCAGCAGCTTAGACAGGGGTACTGAAGCTTTCTTT. Full variable domain (outside the CDR3, taken from reference TRBV7-2 and TRBJ1-1): GAGVSQSPSNKVTEKGKDVELRCDPISGHTALYWYRQSLGQGLEFLIYFQGNSAPDKSGLPSDRFSAERTGGSVSTLTIQRTQQEDSAVYLCASSLDRGTEAFFGQGTRLTVV.

The chain combines TRBV18 with TRBJ2-3; maybe TRBD2 (7 bases). Germline CDR1 KGHSH, CDR2 LQKENI. Trimming pared 3 bases from V and 5 bases from J, leaving 15 bases between. CDR3 length: 15 amino acids. CDR3 nucleotides: TGTGCCAGCTCACCTCTGGCGGGGGCGGAAGATACGCAGTATTTT. Protein sequence: CASSPLAGAEDTQYF.

This chain uses TRBV18 with TRBJ1-1, with TRBD1 identical over 7 bases. Germline V CDR1 and CDR2: KGHSH, LQKENI. The CDR3 loop spans 14 amino acids. V was pared by 6 bases and J by 5 bases, with 9 bases of the junction left unmatched. The CDR3 here is CASSQGQTGTEAFF. The CDR3 coding sequence is TGTGCCAGCTCCCAGGGACAGACGGGAACTGAAGCTTTCTTT.

The chain joins TRBV3-1 (or the pseudogene TRBV3-2) to TRBJ1-2; TRBD1 matches 7 bases. The germline gives CDR1 LGHDT, CDR2 YNNKEL (reference sequence). The CDR3 loop spans 14 amino acids. Trimming removed 2 bases from V and 4 bases from J; junction bases left unmatched: 4. The CDR3 region has the DNA TGTGCCAGCAGCCAACATGACAGGGCCTATGGCTACACCTTC. Its protein is CASSQHDRAYGYTF.

The genes are TRBV18 and TRBJ1-3; no firm D call. Trimming took 2 bases from V and 4 from J, leaving 18 bases between them. The CDR3 extends over 17 amino acids. Germline assignment: CDR1 KGHSH and CDR2 LQKENI. The CDR3: CASSPTRWEAGGNTIYF. The CDR3 region has the DNA TGTGCCAGCTCACCAACTCGCTGGGAAGCGGGGGGAAACACCATATATTTT.

V and J are TRBV5-4 and TRBJ1-2; 8 nucleotides align to TRBD1. Per the germline V gene, CDR1 is SGHNT and CDR2 is YYREEE (reference sequence). V lost 4 bases, J lost 8 bases, and 4 bases stayed unmatched. CDR3 length: 12 residues. CDR3 nucleotides: TGTGCCAGCAGCCTGGACAGGGTGGGCTACACCTTC. Protein product: CASSLDRVGYTF.